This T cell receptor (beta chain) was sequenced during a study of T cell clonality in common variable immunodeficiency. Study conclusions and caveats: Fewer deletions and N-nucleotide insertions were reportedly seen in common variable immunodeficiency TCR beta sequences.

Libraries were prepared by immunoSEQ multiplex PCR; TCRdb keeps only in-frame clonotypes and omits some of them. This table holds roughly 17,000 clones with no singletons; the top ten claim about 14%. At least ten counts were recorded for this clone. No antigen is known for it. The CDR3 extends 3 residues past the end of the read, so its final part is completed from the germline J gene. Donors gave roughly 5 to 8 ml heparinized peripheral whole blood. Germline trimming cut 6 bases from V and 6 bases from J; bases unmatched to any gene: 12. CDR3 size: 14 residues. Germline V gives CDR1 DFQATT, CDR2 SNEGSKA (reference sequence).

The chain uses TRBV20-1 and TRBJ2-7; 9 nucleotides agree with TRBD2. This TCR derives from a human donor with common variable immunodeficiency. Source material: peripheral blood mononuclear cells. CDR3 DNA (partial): TGCAGTGCCAAACGGACTAGCGTGTATTCCGAG. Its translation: CSAKRTSVYSE. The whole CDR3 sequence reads CSAKRTSVYSEQYF.